The 21 T cell receptor beta chains presented below share a single source sample, sequenced in a study of PD-L1 blockade in urothelial cancer. Clones were sequenced by immunoSEQ multiplex PCR, and TCRdb holds only the in-frame ones, with some missing. The table includes about 43,000 clones, around 89% detected once. The sequences come from PBMCs, collected around atezolizumab (anti-PD-L1) treatment. These TCRs come from an elderly man with urothelial cancer.

This clone was counted once. The chain has TRBV5-1 and TRBJ2-7, with TRBD1 as a possible D gene (6 bases). CDR3 length: 13 residues. The V end was cut by 4 bases, the J end by 1 base, with 9 bases between. In germline, CDR1 is SGHRS, CDR2 YFSETQ. CDR3 sequence (DNA): TGCGCCAGCAGCCGGACAGAGTCCTACGAGCAGTACTTC. Translated: CASSRTESYEQYF.

The V and J genes are TRBV5-1 and TRBJ2-6; 7 bases align to TRBD1. The V segment lost 0 bases and the J segment 2 bases; nucleotides outside the gene matches: 8. The germline gives CDR1 SGHRS, CDR2 YFSETQ. This CDR3 region has 18 residues. CDR3 sequence reads: CASSLAGDRVTGANVLTF. Written as DNA, the CDR3 is TGCGCCAGCAGCTTGGCGGGCGACAGGGTTACTGGGGCCAACGTCCTGACTTTC.

The table lists this clone with a count of one. The chain uses TRBV10-3 and TRBJ2-7; 7 bases agree with TRBD1. Germline values: CDR1 ENHRY, CDR2 SYGVKD. This CDR3 is built from 14 residues. V lost 3 bases to trimming and J lost 2 bases; unmatched junction nucleotides: 4. This chain's CDR3 is CAISDFDRAYEQYF. The CDR3 nucleotides are TGTGCCATCAGTGATTTTGACAGGGCCTACGAGCAGTACTTC.

The chain employs TRBV4-2 and TRBJ1-2; D may be TRBD1 (6 bases). The germline CDR1 and CDR2 sequences are LGHNA and YNFKEQ. Trimming removed 0 bases from V and 7 bases from J, with 15 bases in between. This CDR3 is 15 amino acids long. The CDR3 DNA reads as TGTGCCAGCAGCCAAGATGTAAACAGGGCCGGTGGCTACACCTTC. Translated: CASSQDVNRAGGYTF.

This sequence joins TRBV30 and TRBJ1-4; tentatively, D is TRBD1 (6 bases). Germline CDR1 reads GTSNPN; CDR2 reads SVGIG (reference sequence). This CDR3 spans 16 amino acids. Trimming removed 2 bases at V and 3 bases at J, with 16 bases between. CDR3 nucleotide sequence: TGTGCCTGGAGTACCGGGGACAAGCCGGCTAATGAAAAACTGTTTTTT. Its translation: CAWSTGDKPANEKLFF.

The chain is built from TRBV11-2 and TRBJ2-1, with 7 bases matching TRBD2. V shed 2 bases, J shed 2 bases, and the junction held 12 bases outside the gene matches. The germline CDR1 and CDR2 sequences are SGHAT and FQNNGV. CDR3 length: 18 amino acids. The CDR3 region is CASSLYPKAGDPYNEQFF. The CDR3 nucleotides read TGTGCCAGCAGCTTATACCCTAAGGCGGGAGACCCCTACAATGAGCAGTTCTTC.

This chain links TRBV5-1 with TRBJ2-7, with D possibly matching TRBD2 (5 bases). CDR1 and CDR2 from the germline V gene are SGHRS and YFSETQ. This CDR3 is 15 amino acids long. V was cut by 4 bases and J by 2 bases, with 16 bases left in between. CDR3 sequence (DNA): TGCGCCAGCAGCCTACATGAGGGCCAAGCCTACGAGCAGTACTTC. This codes for CASSLHEGQAYEQYF.

The CDR3 nucleotides are TGTGCCAGCAGTTTATATTGGGGCCGCTCCTACGAGCAGTACTTC. This sequence encodes CASSLYWGRSYEQYF. This chain uses TRBV27 with TRBJ2-7, with a tentative D call TRBD1 (5 bases). Trimming stripped 1 base from V and 0 bases from J, with 10 bases between. CDR1 is MNHEY and CDR2 is SMNVEV in the germline V gene (reference sequence). This CDR3 has 15 amino acids.

This clone was found a few times. The chain joins TRBV7-9 to TRBJ1-3, with 7 nucleotides matching TRBD1. The CDR3 runs to 18 residues. V lost 5 bases to trimming and J lost 0 bases; unmatched junction nucleotides: 13. The germline V gene has CDR1 SEHNR and CDR2 FQNEAQ (reference sequence). DNA for the CDR3: TGTGCCAGCAGCGCCACCATCCGACAGGGCAGCTCTGGAAACACCATATATTTT. It yields the protein CASSATIRQGSSGNTIYF. The full variable domain, completed using reference TRBV7-9 and TRBJ1-3, is DTGVSQNPRHKITKRGQNVTFRCDPISEHNRLYWYRQTLGQGPEFLTYFQNEAQLEKSRLLSDRFSAERPKGSFSTLEIQRTEQGDSAMYLCASSATIRQGSSGNTIYFGEGSWLTVV.

In its sample, this clone was seen once. This chain connects TRBV6-5 to TRBJ2-3; D gene unclear. Trimming shortened V by 6 bases and J by 1 base, and 5 bases separated the two germline ends. In germline, CDR1 is MNHEY, CDR2 SVGAGI. The CDR3 has 12 amino acids. CDR3 bases: TGTGCCAGCAGCCCCGGCACAGATACGCAGTATTTT. Translating it yields CASSPGTDTQYF.

CDR3: CASSQRWGQADTQYF. Here the CDR3 DNA reads TGCGCCAGCAGCCAAAGATGGGGACAGGCAGATACGCAGTATTTT. J is TRBJ2-3 and V is TRBV4-3, with TRBD1 matching 8 bases. The trim removed 2 bases at V and 4 bases at J, leaving 5 bases unmatched. CDR3 length: 15 amino acids. Per the germline V gene, CDR1 is LGHNA and CDR2 is YSLEER.

This clone was detected only once. The chain employs TRBV6-1 and TRBJ1-1; D is unresolved. CDR3 size: 13 residues. V was cut by 1 base and J by 4 bases, with 7 bases left in between. Germline V gives CDR1 MNHNS, CDR2 SASEGT. CDR3 loop: CASSEGQLTEAFF. CDR3 nucleotide sequence: TGTGCCAGCAGTGAAGGCCAACTCACTGAAGCTTTCTTT.

The chain links TRBV7-2 to TRBJ1-1; 7 bases map to TRBD1. CDR3 length: 13 amino acids. V lost 1 base, J lost 4 bases, and 0 bases stayed unmatched. Germline CDR1 SGHTA, CDR2 FQGNSA. In DNA form, the CDR3 reads TGTGCCAGCAGCTTAGGACAGGGCACTGAAGCTTTCTTT. Translating it yields CASSLGQGTEAFF. Together with reference TRBV7-2 and TRBJ1-1, the CDR3 gives the full variable domain: GAGVSQSPSNKVTEKGKDVELRCDPISGHTALYWYRQSLGQGLEFLIYFQGNSAPDKSGLPSDRFSAERTGGSVSTLTIQRTQQEDSAVYLCASSLGQGTEAFFGQGTRLTVV.

The V gene is TRBV25-1, the J gene TRBJ2-3; the D gene is possibly TRBD2 (5 bases). CDR3 length equals 17 residues. Germline V lookup: CDR1 MGHDK, CDR2 SYGVNS. V was clipped by 1 base and J by 0 bases, with 14 bases between them. The CDR3 is CASSEFSGTQSTDTQYF. The CDR3 nucleotides read TGTGCCAGCAGTGAATTCAGCGGAACCCAAAGCACAGATACGCAGTATTTT.

The chain uses TRBV2 and TRBJ2-1, with TRBD2 matching 10 bases. The CDR3 length is 15 residues. CDR1 and CDR2 (germline): SNHLY, FYNNEI. J lost 5 bases, V lost 4 bases, and 5 bases had no gene match. The CDR3 reads CASSASGSPHNEQFF. The CDR3 DNA reads TGTGCCAGCAGTGCTAGCGGGAGTCCCCACAATGAGCAGTTCTTC.

The chain employs TRBV11-3 and TRBJ2-7; TRBD1 matches at 8 bases. The CDR3 runs 13 residues. Looked up from germline, CDR1 is SGHNT and CDR2 is YENEEA. Trimming at V came to 5 bases and at J to 3 bases, leaving 3 bases not matched to a gene. The CDR3: CASSPDRDYEQYF. In DNA, the CDR3 is TGTGCCAGCAGCCCGGACAGGGACTACGAGCAGTACTTC.

This chain joins TRBV5-4 and TRBJ2-5; D may be TRBD2 (6 bases). Germline values: CDR1 SGHNT, CDR2 YYREEE (reference sequence). V was pared by 3 bases and J by 1 base, with 10 bases between. The CDR3 spans 14 residues. CDR3 loop: CASSYGGSQETQYF. In DNA form, the CDR3 reads TGTGCCAGCAGCTACGGAGGGAGCCAAGAGACCCAGTACTTC.

This rearrangement joins TRBV11-2 to TRBJ2-1; weak D call: TRBD1 (6 bases). This CDR3 has 17 amino acids. V was shortened by 0 bases and J by 3 bases, with 15 bases between the two germline ends. Germline V gene lookup returns CDR1 SGHAT and CDR2 FQNNGV. The CDR3 region is CASSLEGAQNLYNEQFF. CDR3 nucleotide sequence: TGTGCCAGCAGCTTAGAGGGGGCCCAAAACCTCTACAATGAGCAGTTCTTC.

This chain links TRBV2 with TRBJ1-5; the D gene is possibly TRBD1 (6 bases). The germline V and J ends were trimmed by 4 bases and 4 bases, with 14 bases remaining between them. Germline assignment: CDR1 SNHLY and CDR2 FYNNEI. The CDR3 runs to 15 residues. For the CDR3, the DNA is TGTGCCAGCAGTGCGGACAGTGGGCGAAATCAGCCCCAGCATTTT. Translated, it gives CASSADSGRNQPQHF.

The chain links TRBV2 to TRBJ1-2; D might be TRBD1 (6 bases). There are 13 residues in the CDR3. The germline V gene encodes CDR1 SNHLY and CDR2 FYNNEI. Trimming left V 7 bases short and J 8 bases short, with 17 bases between. CDR3 coding DNA: TGTGCCAGCACTCCCCGATGGGGGGGCGGCTACACCTTC. Its translation: CASTPRWGGGYTF.

The chain carries TRBV9 and TRBJ1-1, with 8 bases lining up with TRBD1. Germline V lookup: CDR1 SGDLS, CDR2 YYNGEE. V lost 3 bases, J lost 0 bases, and 10 bases stayed unmatched. This CDR3 region has 17 residues. The CDR3 nucleotides read TGTGCCAGCAGCGGGACTGGGACAGGAATCATGAACACTGAAGCTTTCTTT. Its translation: CASSGTGTGIMNTEAFF.